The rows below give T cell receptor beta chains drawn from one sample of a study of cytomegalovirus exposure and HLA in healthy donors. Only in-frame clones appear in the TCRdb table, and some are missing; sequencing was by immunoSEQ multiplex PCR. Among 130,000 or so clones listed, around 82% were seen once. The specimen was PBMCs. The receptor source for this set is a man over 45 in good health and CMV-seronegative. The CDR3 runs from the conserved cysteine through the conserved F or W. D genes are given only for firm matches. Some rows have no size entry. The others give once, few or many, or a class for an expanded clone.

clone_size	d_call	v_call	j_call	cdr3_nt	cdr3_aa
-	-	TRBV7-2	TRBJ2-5	TGTGCCAGCAGCCAAATGAGGGCCAAGACCCAGTACTTC	CASSQMRAKTQYF
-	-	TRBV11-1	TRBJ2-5	TGTGCCAGCAGCTCAATCGGAGGTGGAGAGACCCAGTACTTC	CASSSIGGGETQYF
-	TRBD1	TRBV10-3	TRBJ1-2	TGTGCCATCACTCCGGGACAGGGCTATGGCTACACCTTC	CAITPGQGYGYTF
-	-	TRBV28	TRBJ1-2	TGTGCCAGCAGAACAGGGAACTATGGCTACACCTTC	CASRTGNYGYTF
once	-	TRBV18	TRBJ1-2	TGTGCCAGCTCCCCGGGGGGATATGGCTACACCTTC	CASSPGGYGYTF
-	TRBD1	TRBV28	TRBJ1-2	TGTGCCAGCAGTTTATCGAAAAGCACAGGGGTGAGGGGCTACACCTTC	CASSLSKSTGVRGYTF
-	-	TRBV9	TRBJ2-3	TGTGCCAGCAGCGTAGGATTAGAGCGAGATACGCAGTATTTT	CASSVGLERDTQYF
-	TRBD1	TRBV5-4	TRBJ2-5	TGTGCCAGCAGTTTGAGGACAGGCGGAGAGGAGACCCAGTACTTC	CASSLRTGGEETQYF
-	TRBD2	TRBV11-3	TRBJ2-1	TGTGCCAGCAGCTTAGTCGCGACTAGCGCTTACAATGAGCAGTTCTTC	CASSLVATSAYNEQFF
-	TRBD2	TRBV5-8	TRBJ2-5	TGTGCCAGCAGCTTCTGGCCCAGGACTAGCGGGAAAGAGACCCAGTACTTC	CASSFWPRTSGKETQYF
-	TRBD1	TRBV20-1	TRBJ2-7	TGCAGTGGTAAGGACAGGGGCGAGCAGTACTTC	CSGKDRGEQYF
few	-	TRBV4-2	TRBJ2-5	TGTGCCAGCAGCCAAGACTTTCAGGGGAGAGAGACCCAGTACTTC	CASSQDFQGRETQYF
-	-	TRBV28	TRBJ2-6	TGTGCCAGCAGTTCTCCACTAGACGGTCGCTCTGGGGCCAACGTCCTGACTTTC	CASSSPLDGRSGANVLTF
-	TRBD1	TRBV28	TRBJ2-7	TGTGCCAGCAGTAAGCCGGGACAGGGTCCCTCCTACGAGCAGTACTTC	CASSKPGQGPSYEQYF
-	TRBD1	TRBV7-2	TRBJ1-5	TGTGCCAGCAGCCGACAGGGAGATCAGCCCCAGCATTTT	CASSRQGDQPQHF
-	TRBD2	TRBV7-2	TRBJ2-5	TGTGCCAGCAGCTCCCCCTTCGTTAGCGGGAGGGGGTTGTACTTC	CASSSPFVSGRGLYF
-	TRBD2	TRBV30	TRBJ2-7	TGTGCCTGGAGTCTACCGGGGGGAGGGCGGGACGAGCAGTACTTC	CAWSLPGGGRDEQYF
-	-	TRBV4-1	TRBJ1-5	TGCGCCAGCAGCCAAGGGGGGGGGAGCAATCAGCCCCAGCATTTT	CASSQGGGSNQPQHF
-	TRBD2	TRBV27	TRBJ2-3	TGTGCCAGCAGTACACCCGGGACTAGCGGGTTGGGCCTCACAGATACGCAGTATTTT	CASSTPGTSGLGLTDTQYF
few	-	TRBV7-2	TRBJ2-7	TGTGCCAGCAGCTCACGCTTAATAGCGAACGAGCAGTACTTC	CASSSRLIANEQYF
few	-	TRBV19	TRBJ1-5	TGTGCCAGTAGACTCTCCGGGACAAATCTTTATAGCAATCAGCCCCAGCATTTT	CASRLSGTNLYSNQPQHF
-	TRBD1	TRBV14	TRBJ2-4	TGTGCCAGCAGCCAGGGGGACAGGATAGCCAAAAACATTCAGTACTTC	CASSQGDRIAKNIQYF
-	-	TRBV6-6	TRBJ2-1	TGTGCCAGCAGTCGGGACTTATCAACCTACAATGAGCAGTTCTTC	CASSRDLSTYNEQFF
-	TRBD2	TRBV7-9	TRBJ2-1	TGTGCCAGCAGCTTCACTCTAGCGGGAGCGCCCTACAATGAGCAGTTCTTC	CASSFTLAGAPYNEQFF
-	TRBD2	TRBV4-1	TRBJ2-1	TGCGCCAGCAGCCACTCCAGGCGAGTTAGCGGGAGTTGGGATGAGCAGTTCTTC	CASSHSRRVSGSWDEQFF
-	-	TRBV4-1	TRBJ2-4	TGCGCCAGCAGCCCCCAGGGGTTGGACATTCAGTACTTC	CASSPQGLDIQYF
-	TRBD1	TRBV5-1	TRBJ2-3	TGCGCCAGCAGCGGGGACAGGGGAACAGATACGCAGTATTTT	CASSGDRGTDTQYF
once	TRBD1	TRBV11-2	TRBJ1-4	TGTGCCAGCAGCCCGCTCTCCCCAGGGGGCGCGGGGGAAAAACTGTTTTTT	CASSPLSPGGAGEKLFF
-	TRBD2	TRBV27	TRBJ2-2	TGTGCCAGCAGGGGACTAGCGGGAGCGAACACCGGGGAGCTGTTTTTT	CASRGLAGANTGELFF
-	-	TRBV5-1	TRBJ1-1	TGCGCCAGCAGCCACTCCGGGACAACCAACACTGAAGCTTTCTTT	CASSHSGTTNTEAFF
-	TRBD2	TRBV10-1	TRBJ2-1	TGCGCCAGCAGTGAGGCGGGGACTAGCGGGGGAAATGAGCAGTTCTTC	CASSEAGTSGGNEQFF
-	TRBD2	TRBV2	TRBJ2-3	TGTGCCAGCAGTGAGAGACTAGCATTCACGCAGTATTTT	CASSERLAFTQYF
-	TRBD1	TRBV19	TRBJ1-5	TGTGCCAGTAGTATCTATAGGGACAGGGGCAATCAGCCCCAGCATTTT	CASSIYRDRGNQPQHF
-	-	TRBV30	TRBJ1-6	TGTGCCTGGAAAATTATGGCTTCTTCACCCCTCCACTTT	CAWKIMASSPLHF
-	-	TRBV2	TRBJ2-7	TGTGCCAGCACCTCGTCCCGGGACAAAGTACGGGTCGAGCAGTACTTC	CASTSSRDKVRVEQYF
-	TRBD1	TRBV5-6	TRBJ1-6	TGTGCCAGCACCCGGAGGGACAGGAGTTCACCCCTCCACTTT	CASTRRDRSSPLHF
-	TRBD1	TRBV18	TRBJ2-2	TGTGCCAGCTCAGAGGACAGGAGAGGGGGCACCGGGGAGCTGTTTTTT	CASSEDRRGGTGELFF
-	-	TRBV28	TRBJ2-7	TGTGCCAGCAAACTCACCCAGGGATACGAGCAGTACTTC	CASKLTQGYEQYF
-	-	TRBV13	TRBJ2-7	TGTGCCAGCAGCTTACGAAGCGGCTCATGGGCCGAGCAGTACTTC	CASSLRSGSWAEQYF
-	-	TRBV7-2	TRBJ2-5	TGTGCCAGCAGCCTAGGTGGTGCGGGATATCAAGAGACCCAGTACTTC	CASSLGGAGYQETQYF
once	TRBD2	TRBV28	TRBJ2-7	TGTGCCAGCAGTTCCCCGGGACTAGCGTACCACGAGCAGTACTTC	CASSSPGLAYHEQYF
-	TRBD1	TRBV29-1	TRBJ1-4	TGCAGCGTTGTCGGGACAGCTAATGAAAAACTGTTTTTT	CSVVGTANEKLFF
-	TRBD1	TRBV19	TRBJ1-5	TGTGCCAGTAGTTTAACAGGGGTAGGACAGCCCCAGCATTTT	CASSLTGVGQPQHF
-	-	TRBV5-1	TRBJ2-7	TGCGCCAGCAGCTTGGACCTCACCGAGTACGAGCAGTACTTC	CASSLDLTEYEQYF
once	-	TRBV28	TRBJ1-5	TGTGCCAGCAGTTTAATAGGGGTGACCAATCAGCCCCAGCATTTT	CASSLIGVTNQPQHF
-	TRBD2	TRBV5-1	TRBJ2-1	TGCGCCAGCAGCCTATCATCTAGCGGGTCTTCCTCCTACAATGAGCAGTTCTTC	CASSLSSSGSSSYNEQFF
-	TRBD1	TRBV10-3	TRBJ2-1	TGTGCCATCAGTCCGAGATCCGGGACAGGGTTTGATGAGCAGTTCTTC	CAISPRSGTGFDEQFF
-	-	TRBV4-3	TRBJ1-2	TGCGCCAGCAGCTCAAGCGGGGCTGGAGGCTACACCTTC	CASSSSGAGGYTF
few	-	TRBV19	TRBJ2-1	TGTGCCAGTAGTATAAGATTCCAGACTCCGAGCTCCTACAATGAGCAGTTCTTC	CASSIRFQTPSSYNEQFF